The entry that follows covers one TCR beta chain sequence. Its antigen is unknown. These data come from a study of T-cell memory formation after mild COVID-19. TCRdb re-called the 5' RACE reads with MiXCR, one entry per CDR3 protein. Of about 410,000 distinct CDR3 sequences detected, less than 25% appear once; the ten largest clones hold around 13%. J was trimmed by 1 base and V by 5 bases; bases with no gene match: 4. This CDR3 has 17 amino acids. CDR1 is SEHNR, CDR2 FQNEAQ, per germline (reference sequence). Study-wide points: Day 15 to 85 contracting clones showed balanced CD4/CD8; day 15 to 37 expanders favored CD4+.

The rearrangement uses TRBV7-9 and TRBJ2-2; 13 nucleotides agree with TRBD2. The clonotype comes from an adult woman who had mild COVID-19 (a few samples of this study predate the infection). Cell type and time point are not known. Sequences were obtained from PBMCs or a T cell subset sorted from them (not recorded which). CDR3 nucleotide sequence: TGTGCCAGCAGCCCGGGACTAGCGGGGTTGAACACCGGGGAGCTGTTTTTT. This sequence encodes CASSPGLAGLNTGELFF. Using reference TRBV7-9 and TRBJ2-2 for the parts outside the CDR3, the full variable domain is DTGVSQNPRHKITKRGQNVTFRCDPISEHNRLYWYRQTLGQGPEFLTYFQNEAQLEKSRLLSDRFSAERPKGSFSTLEIQRTEQGDSAMYLCASSPGLAGLNTGELFFGEGSRLTVL.